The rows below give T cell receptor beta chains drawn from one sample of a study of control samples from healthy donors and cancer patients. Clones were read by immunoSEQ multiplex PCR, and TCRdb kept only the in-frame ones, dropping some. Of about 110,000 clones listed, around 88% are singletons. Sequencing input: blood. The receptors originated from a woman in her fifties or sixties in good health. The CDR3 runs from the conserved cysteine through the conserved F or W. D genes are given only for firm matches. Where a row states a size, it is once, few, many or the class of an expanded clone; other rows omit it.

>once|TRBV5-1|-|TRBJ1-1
TGCGCCAGCAGTCACTATCAGGGGAACACTGAAGCTTTCTTT
CASSHYQGNTEAFF
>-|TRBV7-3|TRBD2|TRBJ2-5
TGTGCCAGCAGCTCGACTAGCGTCGGGTCTGAGACCCAGTACTTC
CASSSTSVGSETQYF
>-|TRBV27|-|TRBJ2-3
TGTGCCAGCAGTTTATCAGGTACAGATACGCAGTATTTT
CASSLSGTDTQYF
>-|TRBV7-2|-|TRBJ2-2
TGTGCCAGCAGCTGGGCTTTTAACACCGGGGAGCTGTTTTTT
CASSWAFNTGELFF
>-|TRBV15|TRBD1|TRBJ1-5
TGTGCCACCAGCAGACCCGGGGGACAGGGGCATTTT
CATSRPGGQGHF
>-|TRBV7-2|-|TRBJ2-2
TGTGCCAGCCACGTGGGCCACACCGGGGAGCTGTTTTTT
CASHVGHTGELFF
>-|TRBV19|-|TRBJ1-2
TGTGCCAGTAGCACGAATCTCGGACGGGCCGGCTATGGCTACACCTTC
CASSTNLGRAGYGYTF
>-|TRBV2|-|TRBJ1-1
TGTGCCAGCAGATCACTCCAGGGAGCTTTCTTT
CASRSLQGAFF
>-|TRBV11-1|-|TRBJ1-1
TGTGCCAGCAGCTTACAGGGGCCCAACACTGAAGCTTTCTTT
CASSLQGPNTEAFF
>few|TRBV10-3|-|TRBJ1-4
TGTGCCATCAGGGGGCCGCCTTATTCAACTAATGAAAAACTGTTTTTT
CAIRGPPYSTNEKLFF
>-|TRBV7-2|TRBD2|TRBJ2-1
TGTGCCAGCAGCTTATGGGGGCGGGAGGGCAAGAATGAGCAGTTCTTC
CASSLWGREGKNEQFF
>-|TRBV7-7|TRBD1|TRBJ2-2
TGTGCCAGCAGCTCCGGACAGGGTAGAACCGGGGAGCTGTTTTTT
CASSSGQGRTGELFF
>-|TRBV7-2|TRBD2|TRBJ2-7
TGTGCCAGCAGCCAGCGGGGGGAGCAGTACTTC
CASSQRGEQYF
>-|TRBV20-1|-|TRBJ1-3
TGCAGTGCTAGAGGCGAAAACACCATATATTTT
CSARGENTIYF
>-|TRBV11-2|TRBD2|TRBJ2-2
TGTGCCAGCAGCTCAAGACTAGCGGTGAACACCGGGGAGCTGTTTTTT
CASSSRLAVNTGELFF
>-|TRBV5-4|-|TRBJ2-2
TGTGCCAGCAGCTTGGCGGGCACTAGAGGATTCACCGGGGAGCTGTTTTTT
CASSLAGTRGFTGELFF
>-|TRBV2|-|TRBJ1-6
TGTGCCAGCAGTGAAGGGTACCACAATTCACCCCTCCACTTT
CASSEGYHNSPLHF
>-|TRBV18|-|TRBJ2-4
TGTGCCAGCTCACCCGGGGGAAACATTCAGTACTTC
CASSPGGNIQYF
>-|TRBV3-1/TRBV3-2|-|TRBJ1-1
TGTGCCAGCAGCCAAGGGGCCAGACCGGCTTTCTTT
CASSQGARPAFF
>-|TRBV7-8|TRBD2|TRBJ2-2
TGTGCCAGCAAAAGACTAGCGGGGAGCAACGGGGAGCTGTTTTTT
CASKRLAGSNGELFF
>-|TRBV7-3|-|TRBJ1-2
TGTGCCAGCAGCTTATCAAGGGGCCGAGGCTACACCTTC
CASSLSRGRGYTF
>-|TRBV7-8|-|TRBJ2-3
TGTGCCAGCAGCCGGGATGGTGCAGATACGCAGTATTTT
CASSRDGADTQYF
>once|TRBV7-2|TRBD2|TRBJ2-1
TGTGCCAGCAGCAAACGCAAAACTAGCGGCCCCTACAATGAGCAGTTCTTC
CASSKRKTSGPYNEQFF
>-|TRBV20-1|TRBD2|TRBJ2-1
TGCAGTGCTAGTAGTCCTAGCGGGCGCCTCGGGCAGTTCTTC
CSASSPSGRLGQFF
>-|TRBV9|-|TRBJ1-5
TGTGCCAGCAGCAGCGCAGGGGCAGGGCAGCCCCAGCATTTT
CASSSAGAGQPQHF
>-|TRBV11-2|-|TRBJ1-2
TGTGCCAGCAGCTTTAATTTTGGGATTAACTATGGCTACACCTTC
CASSFNFGINYGYTF
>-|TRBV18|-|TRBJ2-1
TGTGCCAGCTCACCACTTTTGGGGAATGAGCAGTTCTTC
CASSPLLGNEQFF
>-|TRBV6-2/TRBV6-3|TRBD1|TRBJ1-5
TGTGCCAGCAGTTACGCGGGACAGCTTAGCAATCAGCCCCAGCATTTT
CASSYAGQLSNQPQHF
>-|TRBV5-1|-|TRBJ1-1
TGCGCCAGCAGCCCAGCAAGTTCTAATGAAGCTTTCTTT
CASSPASSNEAFF
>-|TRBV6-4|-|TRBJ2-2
TGTGCCAGCAGTGTCAGGGATGGCACCGGGGAGCTGTTTTTT
CASSVRDGTGELFF
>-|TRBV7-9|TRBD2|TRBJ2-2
TGTGCCAGCAGCTACCTACTAGCGGGAGGGCCGGGAGCCGGGGAGCTGTTTTTT
CASSYLLAGGPGAGELFF
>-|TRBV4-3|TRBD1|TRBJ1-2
TGCGCCAGCAGCCAAGCCCAGCTACAGGGGCGGTATGGCTACACCTTC
CASSQAQLQGRYGYTF
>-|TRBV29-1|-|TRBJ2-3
TGCAGCGTTGCTGCAGGGACTCGGACAGATACGCAGTATTTT
CSVAAGTRTDTQYF
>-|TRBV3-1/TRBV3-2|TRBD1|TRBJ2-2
TGTGCCAGCAGCCAAGAAGGGACAGGGTGGTCAAGCGGGGAGCTGTTTTTT
CASSQEGTGWSSGELFF
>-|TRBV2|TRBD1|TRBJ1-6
TGTGCCAGCAGTGTACGGACAGGGAATTCACCCCTCCACTTT
CASSVRTGNSPLHF
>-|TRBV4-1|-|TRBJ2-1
TGCGCCAGCAGTCCCTTGGCGGGGCCAAATAAACAGCAGTTCTTC
CASSPLAGPNKQQFF
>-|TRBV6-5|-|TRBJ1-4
TGTGCCAGCAGTTACGGAGGAGGGGGGAATAATGAAAAACTGTTTTTT
CASSYGGGGNNEKLFF
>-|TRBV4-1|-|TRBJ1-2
TGCGCCAGCAGCCAAGCAGGCAGAGACCTAAGGAATGGCTACACCTTC
CASSQAGRDLRNGYTF
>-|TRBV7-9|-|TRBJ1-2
TGTGCCAGCAGGGGTGGAGTCCAAAACGGCTACACCTTC
CASRGGVQNGYTF
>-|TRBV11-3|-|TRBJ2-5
TGTGCCAGCAGCTTAGGGTGGGAGGAGACCCAGTACTTC
CASSLGWEETQYF
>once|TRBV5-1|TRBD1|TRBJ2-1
TGCGCCAGCAGCCTAGGACAGGGGAGGAATGAGCAGTTCTTC
CASSLGQGRNEQFF
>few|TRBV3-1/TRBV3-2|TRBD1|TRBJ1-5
TGTGCCAGCAGCCACGGGGACAGGGGTAATCAGCCCCAGCATTTT
CASSHGDRGNQPQHF
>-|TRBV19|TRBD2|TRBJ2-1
TGTGCCAGTAAACCAGCGGGGGGTTTGAATGAGCAGTTCTTC
CASKPAGGLNEQFF
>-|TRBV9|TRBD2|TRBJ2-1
TGTGCCAGCAGCGTCGAAGCGGGAGCTAACAATGAGCAGTTCTTC
CASSVEAGANNEQFF